This T cell receptor beta chain was profiled in a study of T cells in Graves' hyperthyroidism and ophthalmopathy. Study conclusions and caveats: Progression to ophthalmopathy was predicted a median of roughly 6.8 months early. Through a model of 13 V-J features, ophthalmopathy was separated from stable hyperthyroidism.

As concerns this clonotype: Its antigen is not identified. At one end, the junction sequence differs from germline, possibly due to a read error.

Germline values: CDR1 SGHVS, CDR2 FNYEAQ. This CDR3 is built from 14 residues. What was amplified from RNA transcripts were TCR beta CDR3 regions. The HTBI primer set was used in a first-round RT-PCR of the TCR CDR3. MiXCR, run by TCRdb on the multiplex PCR reads, gives a single entry per CDR3 protein. The table has roughly 570,000 distinct CDR3 sequences, around 42% seen once. The gene calls are TRBV7-6 and TRBJ2-6, with D tentatively TRBD1 (6 bases). Source material: peripheral blood or thyroid tissue (not recorded which). The sequence came from an adult woman with Graves' disease, either hyperthyroidism or ophthalmopathy (not recorded which). The DNA for the CDR3 is TGTGCCAGCAGCTTAGGGGTGGGGGCGAAGGGCCCGGCTTTC. Residues: CASSLGVGAKGPAF. Looking up the rest from reference TRBV7-6 and TRBJ2-6 gives the full variable domain: GAGVSQSPRYKVTKRGQDVALRCDPISGHVSLYWYRQALGQGPEFLTYFNYEAQQDKSGLPNDRFSAERPEGSISTLTIQRTEQRDSAMYRCASSLGVGAKGPAFGAGSRLTVL.